This T cell receptor beta chain stems from a study of T cells after yellow fever vaccination (dated by TCRdb to 2018 to 2020). Broadly, across the study: The SMART-Seq v4 Ultra Low Input RNA kit was used to prepare libraries from fractions with low cell numbers. Blood was collected at multiple timepoints before and after primary and secondary immunization, and bulk PBMC replicates and cell subsets were isolated. The cohort comprised two healthy male donors, one aged 18 to 29 and one aged 30 to 40 years. To follow T-cell clones before and after both primary and booster YFV17D yellow fever vaccination, bulk TCR alpha and beta repertoires underwent longitudinal sequencing.

The intended sense of this specimen's treatment or condition label: live attenuated yellow fever vaccine strain. At every blood-draw timepoint, two biological replicates of bulk PBMCs were collected. A standard Ficoll-Paque protocol was used to isolate PBMCs from peripheral blood. TriZol was used to extract RNA from bulk PBMCs, from CD4 and CD8 fractions, and from dextramer-positive and dextramer-negative fractions. The CDR3 sequence holds 21 residues, the cysteine and phenylalanine included. Only CDR3 DNA is held: 63 bases, read in frame from base 1. V is pruned by 1 base and J by 4 bases, leaving 20 bases of the junction without a gene match. The CDR1 and CDR2 encoded by the germline V gene are SGHVS and FNYEAQ. TCRdb names Illumina NovaSeq 6000 as the instrument used. Synthesis of TCR cDNA relied on 5'RACE template switching, a step that introduced a universal primer site along with unique molecular identifiers. Priming for cDNA synthesis came from both the TCR alpha and TCR beta constant segments. Libraries were amplified in two PCR steps, with sample barcodes and sequencing adapters added in the second step. Sequencing of the libraries was done on either Illumina HiSeq 2500 (2x100 bp) or NovaSeq (2x150 bp). Turning to the authors' computational methods: Reads were demultiplexed and collapsed into UMI consensus sequences with MIGEC, and V(D)J alignment was performed with MiXCR. Vaccine-responding clonotypes were defined with edgeR using replicate PBMC samples, requiring FDR below 0.01 and a log2 fold change above 5 up to day 15. Bulk clonotypes were assigned CD4 or CD8 identity according to which sequenced CD4 or CD8 repertoire held them at higher abundance. Starting from the raw public reads, TCRdb applied fastp trimming at Q25, assembled clones with MiXCR and retained in-frame beta chains. Each entry is one CDR3 protein sequence, shown with its most common DNA and genes. These V and J calls are TCRdb output, not the study's own analysis. The sample has roughly 340,000 distinct CDR3 sequences on record, about 4% of them singletons. The top ten constitute roughly 26% of the sample.

This clonotype has ten or more counts. Its binding antigen is unknown. Per-nucleotide qualities are absent, and no much larger clonotype sits a single base away. Beyond this particular receptor, the publication reports: Compared with the primary T-cell response, the secondary T-cell response was weaker but faster, peaking on day 5 rather than day 15. Most clones expanded after primary vaccination were re-detected after the booster (around 96% of CD4 and around 86% of CD8), suggesting broad memory maintenance. Because the study included only a couple of donors, the extent to which the findings can be generalized is limited. A small share of clonotypes occurred in both CD4 and CD8 compartments, likely arising from convergent recombination. Computational filtering was needed because FACS-sorted repertoires could contain abundant contaminating clonotypes from the bulk population.

The sequence derives from a man younger than 35 who received the YFV17D yellow fever vaccine. The rearranged chain carries TRBV7-6 and TRBJ2-1; 9 middle bases align to TRBD1. The sequences come from PBMCs, collected 5 days after the yellow fever booster vaccination. The DNA reads as follows: TGTGCCAGCAGCTTAGGTAACCGGGACAGGGCGCGTTCTCCCAAATACAATGAGCAGTTCTTC. This codes for CASSLGNRDRARSPKYNEQFF.